Listed here is a single TCR beta chain. Trimming cost V 0 bases and J 7 bases, with 10 bases left between them. This CDR3 contains 14 residues. The germline V gene has CDR1 SGHTA and CDR2 FQGNSA. These data belong to a study of blood T cell repertoires in COVID-19. Study information: The United States, Italy and Spain provided the acute and convalescent COVID-19 samples.

Those who participated ranged in age from about 18 to 89 years and resided in some 24 US areas. Each recovered donor of Cohort 3 presented with two negative PCRs, clearance, or symptom resolution. The table came from immunoSEQ multiplex PCR; TCRdb's copy has only in-frame clones and leaves some out. The data show roughly 250,000 clones, about 82% seen once. The sequenced sample was PBMCs or T cells enriched from blood (not recorded which). V is TRBV7-2 and J is TRBJ1-5, with D unresolved. The sequence came from a woman between 45 and 60 years old who had recovered from COVID-19. CDR3 region: CASSLAEGRQPQHF. The DNA for the CDR3 is TGTGCCAGCAGCTTAGCGGAGGGTCGGCAGCCCCAGCATTTT. Filled out from reference TRBV7-2 and TRBJ1-5, the complete variable domain reads GAGVSQSPSNKVTEKGKDVELRCDPISGHTALYWYRQSLGQGLEFLIYFQGNSAPDKSGLPSDRFSAERTGGSVSTLTIQRTQQEDSAVYLCASSLAEGRQPQHFGDGTRLSIL.